At least ten counts were recorded for the clone carrying this TCR beta chain. Its antigen remains unknown. The germline CDR1 and CDR2 sequences are DFQATT and SNEGSKA (reference sequence). The CDR3 is made up of 15 amino acids. The V segment lost 6 bases and the J segment 2 bases; nucleotides outside the gene matches: 8. An oligo carrying a UMI was ligated to the cDNA 3' end. An equimolar mix of RC1.1 and RC1.2 primed the beta chain across TRBC1 and TRBC2. TCRdb recomputed calls from the UMI-ligation and nested PCR reads with MiXCR, one row per CDR3 protein. Of just under 50,000 distinct CDR3 sequences listed, roughly 11% are singletons. These data originate in a study of quantifying T cell responses using KT2 cells. Overall study context: RNA was reverse transcribed with TCR alpha and beta constant-region primers. Study-wide points: KT2 sequences were detected down to about one KT2 cell per 100,000 PBMC. Very high KT2 spike-in numbers caused saturation in KT2 sequence detection.

Unfractionated PBMC were spiked with known numbers of KT2 clone cells. Different KT2-to-PBMC ratios were created with a constant PBMC count. Sequences were obtained from PBMCs spiked with cells of the T cell clone KT2. The J gene is TRBJ2-3, the V gene TRBV20-1; 10 bases line up with TRBD2. The TCR sequence derives from a human donor. CDR3 region: CSALPGLADTDTQYF. The CDR3 nucleotides are TGCAGTGCCCTTCCCGGACTAGCGGACACAGATACGCAGTATTTT.